Below are 6 T cell receptor beta chains sequenced from a single sample in a study of T cells in Graves' hyperthyroidism and ophthalmopathy. Researchers took RNA transcripts and amplified the TCR beta CDR3 regions from them. TCR CDR3 regions were first amplified by RT-PCR with HTBI primers. TCRdb ran MiXCR on the multiplex PCR reads and lists one entry per CDR3 protein. The repertoire consists of around 280,000 distinct CDR3 sequences, with roughly an eighth occurring once and the leading ten covering 7.9%. What was sequenced was blood. These receptors were collected from a woman aged 40 to 55 with Graves' hyperthyroidism.

As regards this clonotype: The junction differs from germline at one of its ends, possibly a read error. The genes are TRBV5-5 and TRBJ1-6, with TRBD1 matching 7 bases. Looked up from germline, CDR1 is SGHKS and CDR2 is YYEKEE (reference sequence). There are 15 residues in the CDR3. The CDR3: CARSLVTGRNSPLHF. CDR3 coding DNA: TGTGCCCGCAGCTTGGTGACAGGGCGGAATTCACCCCTCCACTTT. Full variable domain (missing parts from reference TRBV5-5 and TRBJ1-6): DAGVTQSPTHLIKTRGQQVTLRCSPISGHKSVSWYQQVLGQGPQFIFQYYEKEERGRGNFPDRFSARQFPNYSSELNVNALLLGDSALYLCARSLVTGRNSPLHFGNGTRLTVT.

V gene TRBV6-1 combines with J gene TRBJ2-2; D call uncertain. Germline V gene sequence: CDR1 MNHNS, CDR2 SASEGT. The CDR3 covers 17 residues. V was clipped by 1 base and J by 3 bases, with 15 bases between them. CDR3 in amino acids: CASSEGLGSVDTGELFF. CDR3 coding DNA: TGTGCCAGCAGTGAAGGGCTGGGTTCGGTCGACACCGGGGAGCTGTTTTTT.

This clonotype was observed many times. The J gene is TRBJ1-1, the V gene TRBV4-2; TRBD1 matches at 7 bases. Germline trimming cut 0 bases from V and 6 bases from J; bases unmatched to any gene: 7. This CDR3 is 15 amino acids long. CDR1 and CDR2 (germline): LGHNA, YNFKEQ. CDR3 sequence (DNA): TGTGCCAGCAGCCAAGATGGGCAGGGGGAAGCTGAAGCTTTCTTT. This gives the protein CASSQDGQGEAEAFF.

This clonotype was seen a few times. The V gene is TRBV7-9, the J gene TRBJ1-4; 7 bases agree with TRBD1. Germline trimming cut 5 bases from V and 5 bases from J; bases unmatched to any gene: 11. Germline CDR1 is SEHNR and CDR2 is FQNEAQ (reference sequence). This CDR3 spans 16 amino acids. CDR3 amino acids: CASSAGSGTENEKLFF. In DNA form, the CDR3 reads TGTGCCAGCAGCGCTGGGAGCGGGACAGAAAATGAAAAACTGTTTTTT.

This clonotype was seen at least ten times. The chain uses TRBV6-2 or TRBV6-3 and TRBJ1-5; a possible D gene is TRBD1 (6 bases). CDR3 length equals 15 residues. The V end lost 6 bases, the J end lost 6 bases, and 18 bases lay between the germline ends. The germline CDR1 and CDR2 sequences are MNHEY and SVGEGT. The CDR3 sequence is CASRDDRFWGQPQHF. The CDR3 DNA reads TGTGCCAGCAGGGACGACAGGTTTTGGGGTCAGCCCCAGCATTTT.

Many counts were recorded for this clonotype. This rearrangement joins TRBV27 to TRBJ2-2, with 12 bases lining up with TRBD2. The ends lost 5 bases at V and 1 base at J; junction bases unmatched: 17. This CDR3 is 21 amino acids long. CDR1 MNHEY and CDR2 SMNVEV come from the germline V gene (reference sequence). The CDR3 nucleotides read TGTGCCAGCAGTACCTCGGACAGATACGGACTAGCGGGATGGAACACCGGGGAGCTGTTTTTT. As protein: CASSTSDRYGLAGWNTGELFF.